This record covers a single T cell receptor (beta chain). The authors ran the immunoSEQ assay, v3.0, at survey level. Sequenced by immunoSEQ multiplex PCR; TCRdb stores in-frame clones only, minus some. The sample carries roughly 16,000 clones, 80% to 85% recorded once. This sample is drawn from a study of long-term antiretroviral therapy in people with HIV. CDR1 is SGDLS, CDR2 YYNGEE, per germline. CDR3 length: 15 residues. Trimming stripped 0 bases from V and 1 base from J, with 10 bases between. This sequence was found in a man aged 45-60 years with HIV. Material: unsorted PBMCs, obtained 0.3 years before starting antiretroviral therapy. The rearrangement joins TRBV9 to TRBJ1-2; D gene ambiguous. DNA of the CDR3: TGTGCCAGCAGCGTAGAGGCAGTTATTAACTATGGCTACACCTTC. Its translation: CASSVEAVINYGYTF.